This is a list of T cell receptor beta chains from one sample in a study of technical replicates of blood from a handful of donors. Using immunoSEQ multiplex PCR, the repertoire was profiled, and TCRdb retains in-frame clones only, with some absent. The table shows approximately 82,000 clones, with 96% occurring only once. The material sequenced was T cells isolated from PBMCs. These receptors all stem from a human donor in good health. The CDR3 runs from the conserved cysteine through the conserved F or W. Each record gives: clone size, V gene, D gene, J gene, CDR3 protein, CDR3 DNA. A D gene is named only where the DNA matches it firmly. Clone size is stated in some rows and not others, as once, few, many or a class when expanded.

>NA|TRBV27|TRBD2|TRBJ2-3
CASSLSGGRASGTDTQYF
TGTGCCAGCAGTTTATCTGGCGGGAGGGCGAGTGGCACAGATACGCAGTATTTT
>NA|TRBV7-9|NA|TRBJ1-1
CASSLRGANTEAFF
TGTGCCAGCAGCTTAAGGGGCGCCAACACTGAAGCTTTCTTT
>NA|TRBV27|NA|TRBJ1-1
CASVPGLGAFF
TGTGCCAGCGTCCCGGGACTCGGGGCTTTCTTT
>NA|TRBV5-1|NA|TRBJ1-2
CASSLRGEGYTF
TGCGCCAGCAGCTTGAGGGGCGAAGGCTACACCTTC
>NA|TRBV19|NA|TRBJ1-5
CASSIEDQPQHF
TGTGCCAGTAGTATTGAGGATCAGCCCCAGCATTTT
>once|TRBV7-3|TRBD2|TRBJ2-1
CASSLSPSGLNEQFF
TGTGCCAGCAGCTTATCCCCTAGCGGGCTAAATGAGCAGTTCTTC
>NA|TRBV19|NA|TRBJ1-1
CASSIDPLRVMNTEAFF
TGTGCCAGTAGTATAGACCCCCTCAGGGTAATGAACACTGAAGCTTTCTTT
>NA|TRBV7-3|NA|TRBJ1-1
CASSLQVSEAFF
TGTGCCAGCAGCTTACAGGTTTCTGAAGCTTTCTTT
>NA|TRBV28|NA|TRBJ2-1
CASSFLENGEQFF
TGTGCCAGCAGTTTTCTGGAGAACGGTGAGCAGTTCTTC
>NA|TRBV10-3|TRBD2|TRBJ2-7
CAISGRAGDGEQYF
TGTGCCATCAGTGGTCGAGCGGGAGACGGCGAGCAGTACTTC
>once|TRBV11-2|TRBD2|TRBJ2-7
CASSLSGRWYEQYF
TGTGCCAGCAGCCTTAGCGGGAGGTGGTACGAGCAGTACTTC
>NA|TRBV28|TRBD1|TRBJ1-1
CASSLTGGNTEAFF
TGTGCCAGCAGTTTAACAGGGGGCAACACTGAAGCTTTCTTT
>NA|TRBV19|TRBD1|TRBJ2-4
CASSLGTGDIQYF
TGTGCCAGTAGTCTGGGGACAGGGGACATTCAGTACTTC
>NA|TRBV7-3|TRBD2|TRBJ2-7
CASSQGLAGTYEQYF
TGTGCCAGCAGCCAGGGACTAGCGGGGACCTACGAGCAGTACTTC
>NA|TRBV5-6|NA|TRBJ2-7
CASSLQGQSYEQYF
TGTGCCAGCAGCTTGCAAGGACAGAGCTACGAGCAGTACTTC
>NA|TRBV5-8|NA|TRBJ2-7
CASSLALGFYEQYF
TGTGCCAGCAGCTTGGCACTAGGGTTCTACGAGCAGTACTTC
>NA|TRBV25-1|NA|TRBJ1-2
CASSGGGGYTF
TGTGCCAGCAGTGGTGGCGGTGGCTACACCTTC
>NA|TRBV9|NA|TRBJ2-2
CASSVVSANTGELFF
TGTGCCAGCAGCGTAGTGTCCGCGAACACCGGGGAGCTGTTTTTT
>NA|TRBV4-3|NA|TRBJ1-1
CASSQGAQLNTEAFF
TGCGCCAGCAGCCAAGGAGCACAGCTTAACACTGAAGCTTTCTTT
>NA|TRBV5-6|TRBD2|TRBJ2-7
CASSSFETSGSNEQYF
TGTGCCAGCAGCTCCTTCGAGACTAGCGGGAGTAACGAGCAGTACTTC
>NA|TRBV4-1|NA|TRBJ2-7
CASSQDHGSYEQYF
TGCGCCAGCAGCCAAGATCACGGGAGCTACGAGCAGTACTTC
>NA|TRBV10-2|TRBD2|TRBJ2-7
CASSEQRTSGGYEQYF
TGCGCCAGCAGTGAGCAGAGGACTAGCGGGGGCTACGAGCAGTACTTC